The 26 T cell receptor beta chains below come from one sample, sequenced in a study of cytomegalovirus exposure and HLA in healthy donors. The primer mix had 60 Vbeta and 13 Jbeta primers. Here immunoSEQ multiplex PCR was the method, and the copy in TCRdb shows in-frame clones only, minus some. The top ten hold approximately 2.8% of the sample, which has under 200,000 clones, roughly 70% seen once. The sample taken for sequencing was PBMCs. These receptors were obtained from a woman aged 25 to 39 in good health and CMV-seronegative.

The chain has TRBV4-2 and TRBJ2-7, with 7 bases aligning to TRBD1. The germline V gene has CDR1 LGHNA and CDR2 YNFKEQ. Trimming cost V 0 bases and J 4 bases; bases outside gene matches: 3. The CDR3 has 14 amino acids. The CDR3 spells CASSQETGPYEQYF. CDR3 bases: TGTGCCAGCAGCCAAGAGACAGGGCCGTACGAGCAGTACTTC.

The CDR3 DNA follows: TGTGCCAGCAGCCAAGAGAGAAGCGGGAGAGATACGCAGTATTTT. It yields the protein CASSQERSGRDTQYF. The chain links TRBV4-2 to TRBJ2-3; 8 bases line up with TRBD2. The CDR3 is made up of 15 amino acids. The trim removed 0 bases at V and 5 bases at J, leaving 4 bases unmatched. Germline V gene lookup returns CDR1 LGHNA and CDR2 YNFKEQ.

This clone has a handful of counts. The chain employs TRBV5-1 and TRBJ2-2; D gene ambiguous. Germline values: CDR1 SGHRS, CDR2 YFSETQ. The CDR3 extends over 15 amino acids. Trimming stripped 0 bases from V and 1 base from J, with 7 bases between. In DNA, the CDR3 is TGCGCCAGCAGCTTGGGACTGCGGAACACCGGGGAGCTGTTTTTT. As protein: CASSLGLRNTGELFF.

This clone was picked up a small number of times. The chain joins TRBV19 to TRBJ2-4; 9 bases agree with TRBD2. The CDR3 has 13 residues. CDR1 is LNHDA, CDR2 SQIVND, per germline (reference sequence). The J segment lost 12 bases and the V segment lost 5 bases, leaving 8 bases of the junction unmatched. Here the CDR3 reads CASSELAGLHQYF. The CDR3 DNA sequence: TGTGCCAGTAGTGAGCTAGCGGGATTGCATCAGTACTTC.

This clone was seen a single time. The rearrangement links TRBV7-6 to TRBJ2-5; 13 positions agree with TRBD2. In germline, CDR1 is SGHVS, CDR2 FNYEAQ. V was pared by 4 bases and J by 2 bases, with 1 base of the junction left unmatched. The CDR3 is made up of 15 amino acids. The chain's CDR3 is CASSSLAGGQETQYF. The CDR3 DNA is TGTGCCAGCAGCTCACTAGCGGGAGGGCAAGAGACCCAGTACTTC.

V is TRBV4-2 and J is TRBJ1-1; perhaps TRBD1 as D (5 bases). Trimming removed 6 bases from V and 0 bases from J, with 14 bases in between. Germline-derived CDR1 and CDR2 are LGHNA and YNFKEQ. The CDR3 loop spans 15 amino acids. CDR3 coding DNA: TGTGCCAGCAGTCCCAACAAGGGGTTGAACACTGAAGCTTTCTTT. Translated, it gives CASSPNKGLNTEAFF.

The chain recombines TRBV7-8 with TRBJ2-5, with a weak D call TRBD1 (6 bases). CDR1 and CDR2 from the germline V gene are SGHVS and FQNEAQ. Trimming took off 8 bases at V and 3 bases at J, with 19 bases between the two ends. This CDR3 comprises 15 residues. CDR3 sequence (DNA): TGTGCCAGCCAACCACTTAGGGGGTTCAAAGAGACCCAGTACTTC. Residues: CASQPLRGFKETQYF.

Of note for this clone: Relative to the germline gene, one junction end is altered; a read error may explain this. This chain links TRBV7-9 with TRBJ2-2; D is perhaps TRBD2 (5 bases). Looked up from germline, CDR1 is SEHNR and CDR2 is FQNEAQ (reference sequence). The CDR3 contains 12 residues. The CDR3 loop reads CSSLRDTGELFF. Written as DNA, the CDR3 is TGTTCCAGCCTGAGGGACACCGGGGAGCTGTTTTTT. Supplemented by reference TRBV7-9 and TRBJ2-2, the full variable domain reads DTGVSQNPRHKITKRGQNVTFRCDPISEHNRLYWYRQTLGQGPEFLTYFQNEAQLEKSRLLSDRFSAERPKGSFSTLEIQRTEQGDSAMYLCSSLRDTGELFFGEGSRLTVL.

This chain joins TRBV7-2 and TRBJ2-2; D gene ambiguous. The CDR3 runs to 14 residues. Trimming removed 2 bases at V and 1 base at J, with 5 bases between. Germline CDR1 reads SGHTA; CDR2 reads FQGNSA. The CDR3 reads CASSLNLNTGELFF. Written as DNA, the CDR3 is TGTGCCAGCAGCTTAAACTTGAACACCGGGGAGCTGTTTTTT.

This chain uses TRBV28 with TRBJ2-1, with TRBD1 identical over 11 bases. The junction had 7 bases not matched to a gene; V was cut back by 6 bases and J by 9 bases. The CDR3 runs to 14 residues. CDR1 is MDHEN and CDR2 is SYDVKM in the germline V gene. CDR3 sequence: CASSLGQGASEQFF. In DNA form, the CDR3 reads TGTGCCAGCAGCCTAGGACAGGGGGCTAGTGAGCAGTTCTTC.

In this sample, this clone turned up a few times. The chain has TRBV7-2 and TRBJ2-7; D is undetermined. Per the germline V gene, CDR1 is SGHTA and CDR2 is FQGNSA. This CDR3 comprises 13 residues. V was shortened by 1 base and J by 9 bases, with 13 bases between the two germline ends. CDR3 coding DNA: TGTGCCAGCAGCTTAGGCAGGCACGGTTCGCAGTACTTC. Translation: CASSLGRHGSQYF.

The rearrangement links TRBV28 to TRBJ1-5; D is unresolved. Germline V gives CDR1 MDHEN, CDR2 SYDVKM. This CDR3 is built from 15 residues. The germline V and J ends were trimmed by 5 bases and 5 bases, with 16 bases remaining between them. CDR3: CASSPQPPGYQPQHF. In DNA, the CDR3 is TGTGCCAGCAGTCCCCAACCACCGGGTTATCAGCCCCAGCATTTT. The full variable domain, in which reference TRBV28 and TRBJ1-5 provide the parts outside the CDR3, is DVKVTQSSRYLVKRTGEKVFLECVQDMDHENMFWYRQDPGLGLRLIYFSYDVKMKEKGDIPEGYSVSREKKERFSLILESASTNQTSMYLCASSPQPPGYQPQHFGDGTRLSIL.

This chain connects TRBV2 to TRBJ2-6; D gene unclear. V was pared by 4 bases and J by 2 bases, with 9 bases between. The germline V gene has CDR1 SNHLY and CDR2 FYNNEI. CDR3 size: 15 residues. For the CDR3, the DNA is TGTGCCAGCAGTGTCTATCGTACTGGGGCCAACGTCCTGACTTTC. It is translated as CASSVYRTGANVLTF.

The chain joins TRBV6-1 to TRBJ1-5; no firm D call. CDR3 length: 14 amino acids. In germline, CDR1 is MNHNS, CDR2 SASEGT. Trimming left V 7 bases short and J 0 bases short, with 10 bases between. The CDR3 DNA follows: TGTGCCAGCAATTCGGGGTATAGCAATCAGCCCCAGCATTTT. Translation: CASNSGYSNQPQHF.

This clone has only a few counts. The V call is TRBV27, the J call TRBJ2-7, with D possibly being TRBD1 (5 bases). Trimming removed 6 bases at V and 6 bases at J, with 12 bases between. Looked up from germline, CDR1 is MNHEY and CDR2 is SMNVEV (reference sequence). This CDR3 spans 12 amino acids. CDR3 nucleotides: TGTGCCAGCAGCATCTCAGGGTCCGAGCAGTACTTC. Its protein product is CASSISGSEQYF.

The chain employs TRBV5-1 and TRBJ2-5; 7 nucleotides align to TRBD2. There are 14 residues in the CDR3. With 1 base clipped from V and 2 bases from J, the junction kept 2 bases outside the gene matches. Germline CDR1 and CDR2: SGHRS and YFSETQ. CDR3 in amino acids: CASSLWGGQETQYF. As DNA, the CDR3 is TGCGCCAGCAGCTTGTGGGGGGGGCAAGAGACCCAGTACTTC.

This clone was seen only a few times. This chain connects TRBV29-1 to TRBJ2-5; no clear D gene. Germline values: CDR1 SQVTM, CDR2 ANQGSEA. Trimming left V 3 bases short and J 6 bases short, with 11 bases between. The CDR3 extends over 12 amino acids. CDR3 loop: CSVDNQAQTQYF. CDR3 nucleotides: TGCAGCGTTGATAACCAGGCACAGACCCAGTACTTC.

The rearrangement links TRBV4-3 to TRBJ2-1; D is ambiguous. With 1 base removed from V and 3 bases from J, the gap between germline ends came to 13 bases. The CDR3 has 16 amino acids. CDR1 is LGHNA and CDR2 is YSLEER in the germline V gene. The CDR3 nucleotides read TGCGCCAGCAGCCAAGTAACCTTCCGAGGCTACAATGAGCAGTTCTTC. Its translation: CASSQVTFRGYNEQFF.

The V call is TRBV7-2, the J call TRBJ2-3, with no clear D. Trimming removed 3 bases from V and 2 bases from J, with 15 bases in between. The CDR3 is 16 residues long. The germline V gene has CDR1 SGHTA and CDR2 FQGNSA. CDR3 loop: CASSFPVRPLTDTQYF. The CDR3 coding sequence is TGTGCCAGCAGCTTTCCCGTGCGCCCCCTCACAGATACGCAGTATTTT. Using reference TRBV7-2 and TRBJ2-3 for the parts outside the CDR3, the full variable domain is GAGVSQSPSNKVTEKGKDVELRCDPISGHTALYWYRQSLGQGLEFLIYFQGNSAPDKSGLPSDRFSAERTGGSVSTLTIQRTQQEDSAVYLCASSFPVRPLTDTQYFGPGTRLTVL.

The V and J genes are TRBV5-1 and TRBJ1-2; D not resolved. This CDR3 is 15 amino acids long. In germline, CDR1 is SGHRS, CDR2 YFSETQ. The ends were cut back, 4 bases at V and 4 bases at J, with 17 bases in the middle. CDR3 sequence (DNA): TGCGCCAGCAGCGTGGAGGGTGAGGGAACCTATGGCTACACCTTC. This gives the protein CASSVEGEGTYGYTF.

J is TRBJ1-1 and V is TRBV29-1; D possibly corresponds to TRBD1 (6 bases). CDR1 is SQVTM, CDR2 ANQGSEA, per germline. This CDR3 region has 11 residues. Trimming shortened V by 5 bases and J by 7 bases, and 11 bases separated the two germline ends. The CDR3 DNA is TGCAGCGTTTCGGGAGGGGGTGAAGCTTTCTTT. Translating it yields CSVSGGGEAFF.

The rearrangement uses TRBV7-3 and TRBJ2-1, with D possibly TRBD1 on 6 matching bases. V shed 1 base and J shed 4 bases, with 8 bases lying between them. Germline CDR1 reads SGHTA; CDR2 reads FQGTGA. There are 14 residues in the CDR3. The DNA for the CDR3 is TGTGCCAGCAGCTTAATGCAGGGGTACAATGAGCAGTTCTTC. Its protein product is CASSLMQGYNEQFF.

This clone was found once. This chain links TRBV2 with TRBJ1-4; 7 bases line up with TRBD1. Germline V CDR1 and CDR2: SNHLY, FYNNEI. Germline trimming cut 6 bases from V and 7 bases from J; bases unmatched to any gene: 5. The CDR3 sequence is 13 residues long. This CDR3 reads CASRRGQGEKLFF. DNA of the CDR3: TGTGCCAGCAGGAGGGGGCAAGGTGAAAAACTGTTTTTT.

This chain uses TRBV19 with TRBJ1-5; D uncertain. Between the trimmed V and J ends, which lost 6 bases and 2 bases, there was a span of 11 bases. The CDR3 is 14 residues long. CDR1 is LNHDA, CDR2 SQIVND, per germline (reference sequence). The CDR3 sequence: CASRGQGGNQPQHF. The CDR3, as DNA: TGTGCCAGTAGAGGTCAAGGAGGCAATCAGCCCCAGCATTTT.

As DNA, the CDR3 is TGTGCCATCGGCGGGACTAGCGGCACAGATACGCAGTATTTT. This gives the protein CAIGGTSGTDTQYF. This chain connects TRBV10-3 to TRBJ2-3; 10 bases line up with TRBD2. This CDR3 comprises 14 residues. From germline, CDR1 is ENHRY and CDR2 SYGVKD. The junction had 3 bases not matched to a gene; V was cut back by 8 bases and J by 1 base.

V is TRBV28 and J is TRBJ2-7; 8 nucleotides match TRBD1. This CDR3 has 17 amino acids. V trimming: 5 bases; J trimming: 3 bases; junction bases outside the gene matches: 15. Germline assignment: CDR1 MDHEN and CDR2 SYDVKM. The chain's CDR3 is CASSTGTGIRGYYEQYF. CDR3 DNA: TGTGCCAGCAGTACCGGGACAGGAATCCGCGGATACTACGAGCAGTACTTC.